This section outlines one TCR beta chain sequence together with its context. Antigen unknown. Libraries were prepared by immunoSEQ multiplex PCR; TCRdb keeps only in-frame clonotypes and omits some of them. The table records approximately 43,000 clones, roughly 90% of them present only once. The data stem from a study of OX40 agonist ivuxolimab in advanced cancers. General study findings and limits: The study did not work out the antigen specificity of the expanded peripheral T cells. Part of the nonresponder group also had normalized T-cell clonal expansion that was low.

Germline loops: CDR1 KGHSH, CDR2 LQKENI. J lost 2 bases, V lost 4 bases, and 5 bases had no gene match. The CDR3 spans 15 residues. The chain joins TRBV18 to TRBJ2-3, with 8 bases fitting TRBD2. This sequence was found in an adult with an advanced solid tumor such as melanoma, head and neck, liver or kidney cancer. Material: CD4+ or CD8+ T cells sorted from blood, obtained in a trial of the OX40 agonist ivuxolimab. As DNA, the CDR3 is TGTGCCAGCTCACGGGAAGCGGGGGCCACAGATACGCAGTATTTT. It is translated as CASSREAGATDTQYF.